This is a list of T cell receptor beta chains from one sample in a study of blood T cell repertoires in COVID-19. Using immunoSEQ multiplex PCR, the repertoire was profiled, and TCRdb retains in-frame clones only, with some absent. The sample lists around 49,000 clones; more than 70% were seen once. Specimen: peripheral blood. The receptors were sampled from a human donor in a cohort sampled during active COVID-19. The CDR3 runs from the conserved cysteine through the conserved F or W. A D gene is named only where the DNA matches it firmly. Clone size, where shown, is once, few, many, or a class for clones that have expanded.

cdr3_nt	cdr3_aa	clone_size	v_call	cdr3_length	j_call	d_call
TGTGCCAGCAGTTTGGGAGACAGGGGATTTGAGGACTATGGCTACACCTTC	CASSLGDRGFEDYGYTF	NA	TRBV28	17	TRBJ1-2	TRBD1
TGTGCCAGTAGTACAACAGGGAACTGGGAGACCCAGTACTTC	CASSTTGNWETQYF	NA	TRBV19	14	TRBJ2-5	NA
TGTGCCAGCAGTTCCTTTAGCGGGGCCAGGGATACGCAGTATTTT	CASSSFSGARDTQYF	NA	TRBV28	15	TRBJ2-3	TRBD2
TGTGCCAGCAGGGCCATAGGACAGACCGGAACTGAAGCTTTCTTT	CASRAIGQTGTEAFF	NA	TRBV6-5	15	TRBJ1-1	NA
TGTGCCAGTAGTATGTTTGGAGAGACGAACACTGAAGCTTTCTTT	CASSMFGETNTEAFF	NA	TRBV19	15	TRBJ1-1	NA
TGTGCCAGCAGCTTACAGGGCACGGAAAAACTGTTTTTT	CASSLQGTEKLFF	NA	TRBV7-9	13	TRBJ1-4	NA
TGTGCCAGCAGCCCCAGGGGGCGGTATGGCTACACCTTC	CASSPRGRYGYTF	NA	TRBV12-3/TRBV12-4	13	TRBJ1-2	TRBD1
TGTGCCAGCAGCTTAGAATCCGGGACAGGAAGATATGGCTACACCTTC	CASSLESGTGRYGYTF	NA	TRBV13	16	TRBJ1-2	TRBD1
TGTGCCAGCAGCTTAAGGGGCGGCAGACGTGGCACTGAAGCTTTCTTT	CASSLRGGRRGTEAFF	NA	TRBV7-9	16	TRBJ1-1	NA
TGTGCCAGCAGCTTGGCAGCGGGAGGCGGCTTTGAGCAGTTCTTC	CASSLAAGGGFEQFF	once	TRBV5-5	15	TRBJ2-1	TRBD2
TGCGCCAGCAGCCAACTTACAGGGGGCCATGGCTACACCTTC	CASSQLTGGHGYTF	NA	TRBV5-1	14	TRBJ1-2	TRBD1
TGTGCCAGCCATGCGGACGGGAGGATTGAAAAACTGTTTTTT	CASHADGRIEKLFF	few	TRBV2	14	TRBJ1-4	NA
TGTGCCAGCAGTTATGGACAGGGTATCTACGAGCAGTACTTC	CASSYGQGIYEQYF	NA	TRBV6-5	14	TRBJ2-7	TRBD1
TGTGCCAGCAGCGCCAGGGGGCGCGCAGGGAACACTGAAGCTTTCTTT	CASSARGRAGNTEAFF	NA	TRBV7-2	16	TRBJ1-1	TRBD1
TGTGCCAGCAGTACGACAGGGGTAGTCGGGACTGAAGCTTTCTTT	CASSTTGVVGTEAFF	NA	TRBV6-5	15	TRBJ1-1	TRBD1
TGTGCCAGCAGCACTAAGGGACTAGCGGCAGATACGCAGTATTTT	CASSTKGLAADTQYF	NA	TRBV7-2	15	TRBJ2-3	TRBD2
TGTGCCAGCAGCTTACAGGGGGCCGGGGAGCTGTTTTTT	CASSLQGAGELFF	NA	TRBV7-3	13	TRBJ2-2	TRBD1
TGTGCCAGCAGCCGGACTAGCGGGAGGGGGGAGCTGTTTTTT	CASSRTSGRGELFF	medium-sized	TRBV3-1/TRBV3-2	14	TRBJ2-2	TRBD2
TGTGCCAGCAGCCCCATGCAGCGGGTCACAGATACGCAGTATTTT	CASSPMQRVTDTQYF	NA	TRBV9	15	TRBJ2-3	NA
TGTGCCAGCTCACCCGAGGGGGCGCGAGGCTACACCTTC	CASSPEGARGYTF	NA	TRBV18	13	TRBJ1-2	TRBD1
TGTGCCGAATCTAGCGGGGTCACAGATACGCAGTATTTT	CAESSGVTDTQYF	NA	TRBV5-4	13	TRBJ2-3	TRBD2
TGTGCCAGCAGACCTAGACTAGCGGGAAACCGGGGAGAGACCCAGTACTTC	CASRPRLAGNRGETQYF	NA	TRBV7-8	17	TRBJ2-5	TRBD2
TGTGCCAGCAGCTTGGTTTTAGGGACAGGGGGTATGTGGGGCTATCAGCCCCAGCATTTT	CASSLVLGTGGMWGYQPQHF	few	TRBV5-8	20	TRBJ1-5	TRBD1
TGTGCCAGCAGCCCCAGGGCCCCCCCCTTTAATGAAAAACTGTTTTTT	CASSPRAPPFNEKLFF	NA	TRBV11-2	16	TRBJ1-4	NA
TGTGCCAGCAGCCCTACTTCCGGGACAGGGAATTCACCCCTCCACTTT	CASSPTSGTGNSPLHF	few	TRBV11-2	16	TRBJ1-6	TRBD1
TGTGCCAGTAGTTCACGAGCGGGAGGGTCAGGCGTCCTGACTTTC	CASSSRAGGSGVLTF	NA	TRBV19	15	TRBJ2-6	TRBD2
TGTGCCAGCAGTGAACCGTTAGGGGACTCTGGAAACACCATATATTTT	CASSEPLGDSGNTIYF	NA	TRBV6-1	16	TRBJ1-3	NA
TGTGCCTGGAGTGGGGACTCCGGACTAGCGGAAATGTACTTC	CAWSGDSGLAEMYF	NA	TRBV30	14	TRBJ2-5	TRBD2
TGTGCCAGCAGCTCCAGGTTTCTCACAGATACGCAGTATTTT	CASSSRFLTDTQYF	few	TRBV5-6	14	TRBJ2-3	NA
TGTGCCAGCAGCCAGGACCTAACTAGCGGGACGCAGTATTTT	CASSQDLTSGTQYF	NA	TRBV4-2	14	TRBJ2-3	TRBD2
TGTGCCAGTATCTTTAGGGCAGGGCTGTATCAGCCCCAGCATTTT	CASIFRAGLYQPQHF	NA	TRBV19	15	TRBJ1-5	NA
TGTGCCAGTCGACAGGGGGCCATGAATTCACCCCTCCACTTT	CASRQGAMNSPLHF	NA	TRBV24-1	14	TRBJ1-6	TRBD1
TGTGCCAGCATGAGGGGACAGGGGGATGGCTACACCTTC	CASMRGQGDGYTF	NA	TRBV5-6	13	TRBJ1-2	TRBD1
TGCAGTGCTAGTATTTCAGGGTTCATCCACGAGCAGTACTTC	CSASISGFIHEQYF	NA	TRBV20-1	14	TRBJ2-7	NA
TGCGCCAGCAGCTTGACAGGGGCGAACAACTACGAGCAGTACTTC	CASSLTGANNYEQYF	NA	TRBV5-1	15	TRBJ2-7	TRBD1
TGTGCCAGCAGCCTCGGCCAGGCTCCTGGGTCCTTC	CASSLGQAPGSF	NA	TRBV3-1/TRBV3-2	12	TRBJ2-7	NA
TGCAGCGTTGCTACAGGTATCTCTGGAAACACCATATATTTT	CSVATGISGNTIYF	NA	TRBV29-1	14	TRBJ1-3	NA
TGCACCAGCAGCCAGAAGACTAGCGGCCCCACAGATACGCAGTATTTT	CTSSQKTSGPTDTQYF	NA	TRBV1	16	TRBJ2-3	NA
TGCGCCAGCAGTGAGAGCACAGGGTCTTCACCCCTCCACTTT	CASSESTGSSPLHF	NA	TRBV10-2	14	TRBJ1-6	NA
TGCGCCAGCAGCAAAACGAGGACTAGCACAGATACGCAGTATTTT	CASSKTRTSTDTQYF	NA	TRBV5-1	15	TRBJ2-3	NA
TGCAGTCCAAGTGGGGGGGTAGCGGGAGGCCCCTACGAGCAGTACTTC	CSPSGGVAGGPYEQYF	NA	TRBV20-1	16	TRBJ2-7	TRBD2
TGCAGCGTCGGGACTAGCGGGACTCCCAATGAGCAGTTCTTC	CSVGTSGTPNEQFF	NA	TRBV29-1	14	TRBJ2-1	TRBD2
TGTGCCTGGAGTGGGGACAGGGTTGGGGAGCTGTTTTTT	CAWSGDRVGELFF	NA	TRBV30	13	TRBJ2-2	TRBD1
TGTGCCAGCAGTTGGGACAGCGTCTATAGCAATCAGCCCCAGCATTTT	CASSWDSVYSNQPQHF	NA	TRBV6-2/TRBV6-3	16	TRBJ1-5	TRBD1
TGTGCCAGCAGCCAAGTCTTCTACGAGCAGTACTTC	CASSQVFYEQYF	few	TRBV3-1/TRBV3-2	12	TRBJ2-7	NA
TGTGCCAGCAGCCGATTCGACAGCCGATACTACGAGCAGTACTTC	CASSRFDSRYYEQYF	NA	TRBV5-5	15	TRBJ2-7	NA
TGTGCCAGCAGCTTAGTCCCAGGGGCGTGGGAGACCCAGTACTTC	CASSLVPGAWETQYF	once	TRBV7-2	15	TRBJ2-5	NA
TGTGCCAGCAGAGGGGTAACCTACGAGCAGTACTTC	CASRGVTYEQYF	once	TRBV25-1	12	TRBJ2-7	NA
TGCGCCAGCAGCCCCGATGCGGGGGTGGGTTCGACGGAGACCCAGTACTTC	CASSPDAGVGSTETQYF	NA	TRBV5-1	17	TRBJ2-5	TRBD2
TGTGCCAGCAGTTATGGGCCCTATGGCTACACCTTC	CASSYGPYGYTF	few	TRBV6-2/TRBV6-3	12	TRBJ1-2	NA
TGCAGCGTTTGGGAAGGAGGCGGAAACACCATATATTTT	CSVWEGGGNTIYF	once	TRBV29-1	13	TRBJ1-3	NA
TGTGCCAGCAGTTCTTGGGACAGGGAGCCCTACGAGCAGTACTTC	CASSSWDREPYEQYF	once	TRBV28	15	TRBJ2-7	TRBD1